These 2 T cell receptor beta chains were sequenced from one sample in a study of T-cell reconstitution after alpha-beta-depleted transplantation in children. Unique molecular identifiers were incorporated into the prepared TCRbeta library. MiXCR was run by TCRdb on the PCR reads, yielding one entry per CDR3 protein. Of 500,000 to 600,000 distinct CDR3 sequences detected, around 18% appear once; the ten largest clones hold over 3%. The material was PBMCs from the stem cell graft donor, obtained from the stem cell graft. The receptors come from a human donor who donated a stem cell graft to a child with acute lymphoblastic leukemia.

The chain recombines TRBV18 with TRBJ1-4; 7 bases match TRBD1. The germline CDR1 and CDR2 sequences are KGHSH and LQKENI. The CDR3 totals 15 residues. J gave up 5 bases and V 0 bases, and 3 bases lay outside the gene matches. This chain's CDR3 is CASSPPQGGNEKLFF. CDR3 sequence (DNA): TGTGCCAGCTCACCACCGCAGGGGGGGAATGAAAAACTGTTTTTT.

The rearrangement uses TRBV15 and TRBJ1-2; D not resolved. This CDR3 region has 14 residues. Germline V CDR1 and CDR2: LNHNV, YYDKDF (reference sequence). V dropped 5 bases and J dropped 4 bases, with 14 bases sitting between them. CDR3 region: CATSQPGSVYGYTF. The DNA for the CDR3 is TGTGCCACCAGCCAACCGGGATCAGTCTATGGCTACACCTTC.